Listed here are 26 T cell receptor beta chains from one sample, sequenced in a study of T cell responses to AZD1222 COVID-19 vaccine. TCRdb keeps only in-frame clones here, not all; method: immunoSEQ multiplex PCR. The sample yields 100,000 to 150,000 clones, around 90% seen once. The sample here was peripheral blood, taken on day 0 of AZD1222 vaccination. These receptors originate from an adult in good health.

The chain uses TRBV6-1 and TRBJ1-6; TRBD1 aligns across 7 bases. The trim removed 8 bases at V and 1 base at J, leaving 8 bases unmatched. CDR3 size: 16 residues. From germline, CDR1 is MNHNS and CDR2 SASEGT. In DNA, the CDR3 is TGTGCCAGCGGTGGGAGGGGGCAGTCCTATAATTCACCCCTCCACTTT. Protein: CASGGRGQSYNSPLHF.

This clone was detected only a few times. The chain links TRBV12-3 or TRBV12-4 to TRBJ2-7, with TRBD1 matching over 7 bases. The V gene end was trimmed by 6 bases and the J gene end by 3 bases; junction bases not matched to a gene: 5. The CDR3 is 13 amino acids. CDR3 loop: CASRNRDSYEQYF. In DNA, the CDR3 is TGTGCCAGCAGGAACCGGGACAGCTACGAGCAGTACTTC.

This clone came up a few times. This chain connects TRBV7-2 to TRBJ2-1; D perhaps matches TRBD1 (7 bases). Trimming pared 4 bases from V and 7 bases from J, leaving 11 bases between. Per the germline V gene, CDR1 is SGHTA and CDR2 is FQGNSA. CDR3 length: 13 residues. The CDR3 bases are TGTGCCAGCAGCTCAGGGGGGTTGAATGAGCAGTTCTTC. Translation gives CASSSGGLNEQFF.

This clone was picked up a small number of times. This chain connects TRBV30 to TRBJ1-6, with D unclear. The CDR3 length is 16 residues. The germline V gene has CDR1 GTSNPN and CDR2 SVGIG (reference sequence). Trimming shortened V by 2 bases and J by 0 bases, and 11 bases separated the two germline ends. CDR3 protein: CAWSLFSSSYNSPLHF. CDR3 nucleotides: TGTGCCTGGAGTCTCTTCTCGAGCTCCTATAATTCACCCCTCCACTTT. Supplemented by reference TRBV30 and TRBJ1-6, the full variable domain reads SQTIHQWPATLVQPVGSPLSLECTVEGTSNPNLYWYRQAAGRGLQLLFYSVGIGQISSEVPQNLSASRPQDRQFILSSKKLLLSDSGFYLCAWSLFSSSYNSPLHFGNGTRLTVT.

This rearrangement joins TRBV27 to TRBJ1-5, with 10 bases matching TRBD1. With 4 bases clipped from V and 1 base from J, the junction kept 4 bases outside the gene matches. The CDR3 runs to 16 residues. Germline lookup yields CDR1 MNHEY and CDR2 SMNVEV (reference sequence). CDR3 DNA sequence: TGTGCCAGCAGTTCCACGGGACAGGGGAGCAATCAGCCCCAGCATTTT. Protein sequence: CASSSTGQGSNQPQHF.

The gene calls are TRBV6-5 and TRBJ2-7, with 8 bases that match TRBD2. The germline gives CDR1 MNHEY, CDR2 SVGAGI. CDR3 size: 14 residues. The trim removed 3 bases at V and 6 bases at J, leaving 7 bases unmatched. The CDR3 protein is CASSYGGLVGEQYF. As DNA, the CDR3 is TGTGCCAGCAGTTATGGGGGACTAGTTGGCGAGCAGTACTTC.

The V call is TRBV14, the J call TRBJ1-1; tentatively, D is TRBD1 (5 bases). The V gene lost 3 bases and the J gene lost 5 bases, with 10 bases spanning the gap. Germline CDR1 is SGHDN and CDR2 is FVKESK. The CDR3 is 13 residues long. The CDR3: CASSHGGKTEAFF. CDR3 DNA sequence: TGTGCCAGCAGCCACGGGGGGAAAACTGAAGCTTTCTTT.

This chain uses TRBV15 with TRBJ2-5; possibly TRBD2 for D (6 bases). Trimming left V 0 bases short and J 4 bases short, with 15 bases between. The CDR3 runs to 16 residues. Germline CDR1 reads LNHNV; CDR2 reads YYDKDF (reference sequence). The CDR3 region is CATSRDSGETGETQYF. CDR3 bases: TGTGCCACCAGCAGAGATTCGGGGGAAACGGGAGAGACCCAGTACTTC.

V usage is TRBV19 and J usage is TRBJ1-5, with 11 bases identical to TRBD1. Germline V CDR1 and CDR2: LNHDA, SQIVND (reference sequence). With 5 bases clipped from V and 2 bases from J, the junction kept 8 bases outside the gene matches. The CDR3 loop spans 17 amino acids. The CDR3 region is CASSLRTGGRGNQPQHF. DNA for the CDR3: TGTGCCAGTAGTCTCCGGACAGGGGGCAGGGGCAATCAGCCCCAGCATTTT.

The chain is built from TRBV5-6 and TRBJ1-2; possible D gene TRBD1, 6 bases. From germline, CDR1 is SGHDT and CDR2 YYEEEE. The ends were cut back, 4 bases at V and 7 bases at J, with 17 bases in the middle. The CDR3 length is 14 residues. CDR3 region: CASSLRQEGGGYTF. In DNA, the CDR3 is TGTGCCAGCAGCCTAAGACAGGAGGGCGGTGGCTACACCTTC.

The sample holds a few counts of this clone. This chain uses TRBV5-8 with TRBJ1-2; D ambiguous. The germline V gene has CDR1 SGHTS and CDR2 YDEGEE. V shed 3 bases and J shed 4 bases, with 4 bases lying between them. There are 11 residues in the CDR3. CDR3 amino acids: CASSYSYGYTF. In nucleotides, the CDR3 is TGTGCCAGCAGCTACAGCTATGGCTACACCTTC.

The chain uses TRBV18 and TRBJ1-2; D possibly corresponds to TRBD1 (5 bases). V was trimmed by 3 bases and J by 7 bases, leaving 15 bases between them. CDR1 is KGHSH, CDR2 LQKENI, per germline. The length of the CDR3 is 14 residues. The CDR3: CASSPDNGVGGYTF. The CDR3, as DNA: TGTGCCAGCTCACCGGACAATGGGGTCGGTGGCTACACCTTC.

The chain employs TRBV3-1 (or the pseudogene TRBV3-2) and TRBJ2-5; TRBD2 aligns across 7 bases. V was clipped by 1 base and J by 2 bases; unmatched bases: 13. The V gene's germline CDR1 is LGHDT and CDR2 YNNKEL (reference sequence). This CDR3 spans 18 amino acids. CDR3 protein: CASSQGVLGGGVQETQYF. The CDR3 coding sequence is TGTGCCAGCAGCCAAGGCGTATTGGGGGGAGGGGTACAAGAGACCCAGTACTTC.

In nucleotides, the CDR3 is TGTGCCAGCAGTTACTCCGGGGTCCTTAACTATGGCTACACCTTC. Translating it yields CASSYSGVLNYGYTF. This sequence joins TRBV6-5 and TRBJ1-2; D is unclear. The CDR3 length is 15 residues. The V gene lost 0 bases and the J gene lost 1 base, with 9 bases spanning the gap. From germline, CDR1 is MNHEY and CDR2 SVGAGI.

V gene TRBV3-1 (or the pseudogene TRBV3-2) combines with J gene TRBJ2-3; 7 bases match TRBD2. Germline V gene sequence: CDR1 LGHDT, CDR2 YNNKEL (reference sequence). This CDR3 comprises 17 residues. After removal of 1 base from V and 0 bases from J, the junction contained 7 bases not matched to a gene. The CDR3 here is CASSQGAGGVSTDTQYF. Written as DNA, the CDR3 is TGTGCCAGCAGCCAAGGGGCTGGGGGGGTTAGCACAGATACGCAGTATTTT.

J is TRBJ2-5 and V is TRBV20-1; D gene unclear. The CDR3 is 11 residues long. In germline, CDR1 is DFQATT, CDR2 SNEGSKA (reference sequence). V lost 5 bases and J lost 0, with 4 bases in between. CDR3 protein: CSALDQETQYF. CDR3 nucleotide sequence: TGCAGTGCTCTTGACCAAGAGACCCAGTACTTC.

This clone occurred once. The chain links TRBV21-1 to TRBJ2-5; the table's D call TRBD2 went unverified against the DNA. TRBV21-1 is a pseudogene locus. The CDR3 contains 14 residues. CDR3 region: CASSTLAEEETQYF. CDR3 in DNA: TGTGCCAGCAGCACACTAGCGGAGGAAGAGACCCAGTACTTC.

V usage is TRBV10-3 and J usage is TRBJ1-5, with 7 nucleotides matching TRBD1. The length of the CDR3 is 12 residues. Germline V gives CDR1 ENHRY, CDR2 SYGVKD. V gave up 6 bases and J gave up 7 bases; unmatched junction bases: 3. For the CDR3, the DNA is TGTGCCATCAGCCAGGGGGACCAGCCCCAGCATTTT. This translates into CAISQGDQPQHF.

CDR3: CASTTQGREQYF. The CDR3 DNA is TGTGCCAGCACGACTCAGGGACGAGAGCAGTACTTC. The chain has TRBV6-5 and TRBJ2-7; D possibly uses TRBD1 or TRBD2 (5 bases each). Germline V lookup: CDR1 MNHEY, CDR2 SVGAGI. The CDR3 length is 12 residues. Trimming pared 7 bases from V and 7 bases from J, leaving 14 bases between.

The chain joins TRBV4-1 to TRBJ1-2; D ambiguous. The germline V gene encodes CDR1 MGHRA and CDR2 YSYEKL. The CDR3 spans 14 residues. Trimming took off 0 bases at V and 7 bases at J, with 12 bases between the two ends. CDR3 sequence: CASSQEERRGGYTF. CDR3 nucleotides: TGCGCCAGCAGCCAAGAGGAACGACGGGGTGGCTACACCTTC.

To note about this clone: The junction does not match germline at one end; this may be a read error. The CDR3 region has the DNA TGTGCCAGCAGCCCTGGATCCTTTAATTCACCCCTCCACTTT. Protein sequence: CASSPGSFNSPLHF. The V and J genes are TRBV3-1 (or the pseudogene TRBV3-2) and TRBJ1-6; D remains ambiguous. The CDR3 sequence is 14 residues long. The germline V gene has CDR1 LGHDT and CDR2 YNNKEL (reference sequence).

The chain has TRBV6-6 and TRBJ2-7, with TRBD1 matching over 7 bases. Germline V gene sequence: CDR1 MNHNY, CDR2 SVGAGI (reference sequence). The CDR3 contains 13 residues. With V trimmed by 6 bases and J by 3 bases, 5 bases remained unmatched. In DNA form, the CDR3 reads TGTGCCAGCAGCTCCGGGACAGTCTACGAGCAGTACTTC. Protein sequence: CASSSGTVYEQYF.

The chain joins TRBV5-4 to TRBJ2-7, with 8 bases matching TRBD2. This CDR3 region has 14 residues. The V and J ends lost 2 bases and 6 bases, in that order; junction bases with no gene match: 7. Germline CDR1 reads SGHNT; CDR2 reads YYREEE (reference sequence). In DNA form, the CDR3 reads TGTGCCAGCAGCTTACCCGGGACTAGGGTCGAGCAGTACTTC. This gives the protein CASSLPGTRVEQYF.

J is TRBJ1-2 and V is TRBV29-1; D ambiguous. Germline V gives CDR1 SQVTM, CDR2 ANQGSEA. The V end lost 2 bases, the J end lost 6 bases, and 13 bases lay between the germline ends. The CDR3 has 13 amino acids. The CDR3 spells CSVERPGFDGYTF. The CDR3, as DNA: TGCAGCGTTGAACGCCCCGGATTCGATGGCTACACCTTC.

The V and J genes are TRBV5-6 and TRBJ1-2; D remains unclear. The germline gives CDR1 SGHDT, CDR2 YYEEEE. V was clipped by 4 bases and J by 8 bases, with 9 bases between them. The CDR3 contains 11 residues. CDR3 in DNA: TGTGCCAGCAGCAACGGCGGCGGCTACACCTTC. Translation gives CASSNGGGYTF.

The chain links TRBV29-1 to TRBJ2-6; 7 positions agree with TRBD1. CDR1 is SQVTM and CDR2 is ANQGSEA in the germline V gene. Trimming at V came to 4 bases and at J to 1 base, leaving 4 bases not matched to a gene. This CDR3 spans 15 amino acids. As DNA, the CDR3 is TGCAGCGTTGGAGGGGGCAGATCTGGGGCCAACGTCCTGACTTTC. It translates to CSVGGGRSGANVLTF.